The 19 T cell receptor beta chains given below trace back to one sample, sequenced in a study of T cell responses to AZD1222 COVID-19 vaccine. Sequencing was performed with immunoSEQ multiplex PCR; in TCRdb, only in-frame clones are kept and a portion is missing. This repertoire shows about 150,000 clones, 92% found once; its top ten account for 3% to 4%. Sequencing used peripheral blood, obtained 28 days after the second AZD1222 dose. The receptors originated from an adult who received the AZD1222 COVID-19 vaccine.

The chain carries TRBV19 and TRBJ1-5; D is possibly TRBD1 (5 bases). This CDR3 has 15 amino acids. V shed 5 bases and J shed 6 bases, with 17 bases lying between them. From germline, CDR1 is LNHDA and CDR2 SQIVND (reference sequence). CDR3 nucleotides: TGTGCCAGTAGTGTCCCTATGGGGGGAAGTCAGCCCCAGCATTTT. This encodes CASSVPMGGSQPQHF.

This chain connects TRBV7-2 to TRBJ2-5, with 16 bases matching TRBD2. V shed 5 bases, J shed 4 bases, and the junction held 4 bases outside the gene matches. The CDR3 spans 16 residues. Germline CDR1 reads SGHTA; CDR2 reads FQGNSA. CDR3 sequence (DNA): TGTGCCAGCAGCAAGGGACTAGCGGGAGGGAGAGAGACCCAGTACTTC. This codes for CASSKGLAGGRETQYF.

V usage is TRBV12-3 or TRBV12-4 and J usage is TRBJ1-2; D call uncertain. The CDR3 runs 13 residues. V dropped 6 bases and J dropped 3 bases, with 11 bases sitting between them. This chain's CDR3 is CASSPDGDYGYTF. CDR3 DNA: TGTGCCAGCAGCCCGGACGGGGACTATGGCTACACCTTC.

V gene TRBV2 combines with J gene TRBJ1-1; 7 nucleotides align to TRBD1. Per the germline V gene, CDR1 is SNHLY and CDR2 is FYNNEI. The length of the CDR3 is 17 residues. With 7 bases clipped from V and 5 bases from J, the junction kept 19 bases outside the gene matches. Here the CDR3 DNA reads TGTGCCAGCAATGAGGGGGCGAGGAGTCTGACAGGTACTGAAGCTTTCTTT. Translated: CASNEGARSLTGTEAFF.

The J gene is TRBJ1-4, the V gene TRBV2, with 8 bases that match TRBD1. The CDR3 loop spans 15 amino acids. Germline CDR1 SNHLY, CDR2 FYNNEI. V shed 6 bases and J 6 bases; nucleotides not matched to a gene: 9. The CDR3 protein is CASRDPGGRDEKLFF. DNA for the CDR3: TGTGCCAGCAGGGACCCAGGGGGCCGGGATGAAAAACTGTTTTTT. Based on the CDR3 plus reference TRBV2 and TRBJ1-4, the full variable domain is EPEVTQTPSHQVTQMGQEVILRCVPISNHLYFYWYRQILGQKVEFLVSFYNNEISEKSEIFDDQFSVERPDGSNFTLKIRSTKLEDSAMYFCASRDPGGRDEKLFFGSGTQLSVL.

This clone has ten or more counts. The chain employs TRBV9 and TRBJ2-6; TRBD1 aligns across 7 bases. From germline, CDR1 is SGDLS and CDR2 YYNGEE. The CDR3 extends over 19 amino acids. With 3 bases clipped from V and 1 base from J, the junction kept 13 bases outside the gene matches. CDR3 in DNA: TGTGCCAGCAGCGAGCCCAGACAGGGACCTCTTTCTGGGGCCAACGTCCTGACTTTC. As protein: CASSEPRQGPLSGANVLTF.

In nucleotides, the CDR3 is TGTGCCAGCAGCGTAGTAGGACAGGGTTACAATGAGCAGTTCTTC. As protein: CASSVVGQGYNEQFF. This chain links TRBV9 with TRBJ2-1; 8 nucleotides agree with TRBD1. J lost 4 bases, V lost 0 bases, and 3 bases had no gene match. The CDR3 totals 15 residues. Germline assignment: CDR1 SGDLS and CDR2 YYNGEE.

This chain connects TRBV27 to TRBJ2-3, with D possibly being TRBD1 (6 bases). This CDR3 region has 14 residues. With 10 bases removed from V and 3 bases from J, the gap between germline ends came to 17 bases. Germline V gene lookup returns CDR1 MNHEY and CDR2 SMNVEV (reference sequence). The CDR3 bases are TGTGCCACCCGGTGGGGCAGGGGTACAGATACGCAGTATTTT. It translates to CATRWGRGTDTQYF.

A word on this clone: The same CDR3 also results from other DNA sequences found in this sample. The chain has TRBV28 and TRBJ1-5; D is unresolved. The CDR3 has 14 amino acids. The germline V and J ends were trimmed by 2 bases and 1 base, with 6 bases remaining between them. Germline V gene lookup returns CDR1 MDHEN and CDR2 SYDVKM. The CDR3 coding sequence is TGTGCCAGCAGTTTAGGGGTCAGCAATCAGCCCCAGCATTTT. This gives the protein CASSLGVSNQPQHF.

V gene TRBV7-8 combines with J gene TRBJ2-2, with D perhaps matching TRBD2 (5 bases). Per the germline V gene, CDR1 is SGHVS and CDR2 is FQNEAQ. The CDR3 is 15 amino acids. V was pared by 0 bases and J by 6 bases, with 11 bases between. Written as DNA, the CDR3 is TGTGCCAGCAGCTTAGCCGGGCTAGCACCCGGGGAGCTGTTTTTT. Amino acids: CASSLAGLAPGELFF.

This clone appeared once. The rearrangement uses TRBV29-1 and TRBJ2-1, with D possibly being TRBD2 (6 bases). The CDR3 extends over 13 amino acids. Trimming took off 6 bases at V and 2 bases at J, with 11 bases between the two ends. Germline V gives CDR1 SQVTM, CDR2 ANQGSEA. CDR3 sequence: CSVKPSAYNEQFF. In DNA, the CDR3 is TGCAGCGTCAAGCCTAGCGCCTACAATGAGCAGTTCTTC.

V is TRBV7-2 and J is TRBJ1-3, with D hard to call. CDR1 and CDR2 (germline): SGHTA, FQGNSA. V lost 5 bases to trimming and J lost 2 bases, with 7 bases between them. This CDR3 comprises 13 residues. The CDR3 reads CASSDWPGNTIYF. The CDR3, as DNA: TGTGCCAGCAGCGACTGGCCTGGAAACACCATATATTTT.

This chain connects TRBV7-6 to TRBJ2-7, with a possible D match to TRBD2 (6 bases). V dropped 2 bases and J dropped 3 bases, with 29 bases sitting between them. The CDR3 is 20 amino acids. Germline V gives CDR1 SGHVS, CDR2 FNYEAQ. The CDR3, as DNA: TGTGCCAGCAGCTTATTGCCCCCTAGCGATGGCCGGGGACGGAACTACGAGCAGTACTTC. Protein sequence: CASSLLPPSDGRGRNYEQYF.

CDR3 sequence: CASSLAASGRDEQFF. The CDR3 bases are TGTGCCAGCAGTTTAGCGGCTAGCGGGAGGGATGAGCAGTTCTTC. This chain links TRBV28 with TRBJ2-1, with TRBD2 matching 12 bases. Germline lookup yields CDR1 MDHEN and CDR2 SYDVKM. Trimming at V came to 2 bases and at J to 8 bases, leaving 4 bases not matched to a gene. The CDR3 extends over 15 amino acids.

In DNA, the CDR3 is TGTGCCAGCAGTTGGTCCGGGGTTAGCACAGATACGCAGTATTTT. This sequence encodes CASSWSGVSTDTQYF. V is TRBV2 and J is TRBJ2-3; D perhaps matches TRBD2 (5 bases). The CDR3 covers 15 residues. CDR1 and CDR2 from the germline V gene are SNHLY and FYNNEI. Trimming shortened V by 5 bases and J by 0 bases, and 12 bases separated the two germline ends.

This clone was seen a single time. J is TRBJ2-7 and V is TRBV12-3 or TRBV12-4; TRBD1 agrees at 8 bases. This CDR3 comprises 13 residues. Losses at the gene ends were 5 bases for V and 4 bases for J; bases not matched to a gene: 4. The chain's CDR3 is CASSGDRTYEQYF. As DNA, the CDR3 is TGTGCCAGCAGTGGGGACAGGACGTACGAGCAGTACTTC.

This chain connects TRBV5-5 to TRBJ1-4; D gene ambiguous. Between the trimmed V and J ends, which lost 3 bases and 7 bases, there was a span of 10 bases. The germline CDR1 and CDR2 sequences are SGHKS and YYEKEE (reference sequence). CDR3 size: 13 residues. The DNA of the CDR3 is TGTGCCAGCAGCTCAACCCGACGTGAAAAACTGTTTTTT. Amino acids: CASSSTRREKLFF.

V usage is TRBV23-1 and J usage is TRBJ2-7; perhaps TRBD1 as D (6 bases). TRBV23-1 is an ORF; its function is uncertain. V shed 8 bases and J shed 2 bases, with 13 bases lying between them. The CDR3 is made up of 13 amino acids. As DNA, the CDR3 is TGCGCCAGCGGGCTCTCAGGGGCCTACGAGCAGTACTTC. Its translation is CASGLSGAYEQYF.

The CDR3 DNA follows: TGTGCCAGCAGCCCAGGACTAGTTGGAACCGGGGAGCTGTTTTTT. Its translation: CASSPGLVGTGELFF. V is TRBV7-7 and J is TRBJ2-2; TRBD2 agrees at 7 bases. The germline V gene encodes CDR1 SSHAT and CDR2 FNYEAQ (reference sequence). This CDR3 is 15 amino acids long. V dropped 5 bases and J dropped 5; count of bases not matched to a gene: 8.